This passage covers 20 T cell receptor beta chains from one sample sequenced in a study of T cells in Graves' hyperthyroidism and ophthalmopathy. Amplified TCR beta CDR3 regions derived from RNA transcripts. The primer set for the first-round RT-PCR of the TCR CDR3 was HTBI. TCRdb re-called the multiplex PCR reads with MiXCR, one entry per CDR3 protein. The data contain roughly 510,000 distinct CDR3 sequences, 40% to 50% of them singletons. Specimen: peripheral blood or thyroid tissue (not recorded which). The receptors were sampled from an adult woman with Graves' disease, either hyperthyroidism or ophthalmopathy (not recorded which).

The V gene is TRBV20-1, the J gene TRBJ2-5, with 7 positions matching TRBD2. CDR1 and CDR2 (germline): DFQATT, SNEGSKA (reference sequence). The trim removed 7 bases at V and 5 bases at J, leaving 13 bases unmatched. This CDR3 is 14 amino acids long. The CDR3 DNA reads as TGCAGTGTCAAGAGGCCAGCCGGGGGGGAGACCCAGTACTTC. Translation: CSVKRPAGGETQYF.

This clonotype showed up just a few times. CDR3 sequence: CATSAQGADGYTF. CDR3 nucleotides: TGTGCCACCAGCGCACAGGGGGCGGATGGCTACACCTTC. The rearrangement uses TRBV6-5 and TRBJ1-2, with TRBD1 identical over 9 bases. The CDR3 covers 13 residues. V shed 10 bases and J 6 bases; nucleotides not matched to a gene: 9. Germline-derived CDR1 and CDR2 are MNHEY and SVGAGI.

V gene TRBV7-2 combines with J gene TRBJ2-7; D call uncertain. Germline V gives CDR1 SGHTA, CDR2 FQGNSA. The V and J ends lost 2 bases and 3 bases respectively, with 8 bases between them. The CDR3 contains 13 residues. CDR3 loop: CASSLFTDYEQYF. The CDR3 DNA reads TGTGCCAGCAGCTTATTCACGGACTACGAGCAGTACTTC.

The CDR3, as DNA: TGCGCCAGCAGGGTTGGTCCGGGGGATCAGCCCCAGCATTTT. Residues: CASRVGPGDQPQHF. The gene calls are TRBV5-1 and TRBJ1-5, with D possibly TRBD1 on 5 matching bases. Germline lookup yields CDR1 SGHRS and CDR2 YFSETQ. The CDR3 contains 14 residues. The germline V and J ends were trimmed by 5 bases and 5 bases, with 14 bases remaining between them. Complete variable domain (other parts from reference TRBV5-1 and TRBJ1-5): KAGVTQTPRYLIKTRGQQVTLSCSPISGHRSVSWYQQTPGQGLQFLFEYFSETQRNKGNFPGRFSGRQFSNSRSEMNVSTLELGDSALYLCASRVGPGDQPQHFGDGTRLSIL.

In its sample, this clonotype was seen a few times. V is TRBV29-1 and J is TRBJ2-7; possibly TRBD2 for D (5 bases). Per the germline V gene, CDR1 is SQVTM and CDR2 is ANQGSEA. V was pared by 0 bases and J by 7 bases, with 16 bases between. The CDR3 loop spans 14 amino acids. The CDR3 DNA sequence: TGCAGCGTTGAAGAAATAGAGGGATCCAATGAGCAGTACTTC. This gives the protein CSVEEIEGSNEQYF.

This clonotype was recorded a few times. V and J are TRBV29-1 and TRBJ2-7; D possibly corresponds to TRBD2 (5 bases). CDR1 SQVTM and CDR2 ANQGSEA come from the germline V gene. V was cut by 4 bases and J by 3 bases, with 13 bases left in between. CDR3 length equals 13 residues. This CDR3 is CSVGETAYYEQYF. Written as DNA, the CDR3 is TGCAGCGTTGGGGAGACGGCCTACTACGAGCAGTACTTC.

Many counts were recorded for this clonotype. The rearrangement uses TRBV12-3 or TRBV12-4 and TRBJ1-3; D is undetermined. The germline V and J ends were trimmed by 5 bases and 5 bases, with 10 bases remaining between them. This CDR3 spans 13 amino acids. CDR3 loop: CASSPGDRNTIYF. DNA of the CDR3: TGTGCCAGCAGTCCAGGTGATAGAAACACCATATATTTT.

V usage is TRBV7-9 and J usage is TRBJ2-7; D is uncertain. The CDR3 is 14 amino acids. Germline loops: CDR1 SEHNR, CDR2 FQNEAQ (reference sequence). Trimming took 5 bases from V and 0 from J, leaving 11 bases between them. Here the CDR3 DNA reads TGTGCCAGCAGCCAAAGTGAGGTCTCCTACGAGCAGTACTTC. Translating it yields CASSQSEVSYEQYF.

The V call is TRBV20-1, the J call TRBJ2-5; weak D call: TRBD2 (5 bases). V lost 5 bases to trimming and J lost 7 bases, with 17 bases between them. Germline assignment: CDR1 DFQATT and CDR2 SNEGSKA (reference sequence). The CDR3 has 13 amino acids. CDR3 sequence: CSASGRPRGTQYF. As DNA, the CDR3 is TGCAGTGCTTCCGGACGGCCCCGGGGGACCCAGTACTTC.

The chain joins TRBV5-1 to TRBJ2-2; D is unclear. The V end lost 7 bases, the J end lost 2 bases, and 18 bases lay between the germline ends. CDR3 length: 16 residues. Germline lookup yields CDR1 SGHRS and CDR2 YFSETQ. CDR3 sequence: CASGVSRHFNTGELFF. In nucleotides, the CDR3 is TGCGCCAGCGGGGTGAGCCGACACTTCAACACCGGGGAGCTGTTTTTT.

The sample holds many counts of this clonotype. This chain connects TRBV20-1 to TRBJ2-7; TRBD2 matches at 8 bases. V dropped 4 bases and J dropped 3; count of bases not matched to a gene: 5. This CDR3 is 13 amino acids long. Germline lookup yields CDR1 DFQATT and CDR2 SNEGSKA (reference sequence). The CDR3 bases are TGCAGTGCTATGAGAAGCGGGGGCTACGAGCAGTACTTC. Its translation: CSAMRSGGYEQYF.

This clonotype showed up just once. This may stem from a read error, because a much larger clone lies one nucleotide away. This chain links TRBV20-1 with TRBJ1-1, with a weak D call TRBD1 (6 bases). The CDR3 totals 15 residues. The germline gives CDR1 DFQATT, CDR2 SNEGSKA (reference sequence). V lost 1 base to trimming and J lost 3 bases, with 15 bases between them. CDR3 coding DNA: TGCAGTGCTAGAGGTCTACCAGGGGCCGACACTGAAGCTTTCTTT. Protein sequence: CSARGLPGADTEAFF.

V gene TRBV7-9 combines with J gene TRBJ1-1; TRBD1 agrees at 9 bases. The CDR3 has 16 residues. J lost 3 bases, V lost 5 bases, and 10 bases had no gene match. The germline V gene has CDR1 SEHNR and CDR2 FQNEAQ (reference sequence). DNA of the CDR3: TGTGCCAGCAGCCCGAGCGGGACAGGGCGGTACACTGAAGCTTTCTTT. It specifies CASSPSGTGRYTEAFF.

This clonotype was seen many times. This chain uses TRBV12-3 or TRBV12-4 with TRBJ2-2; D is ambiguous. This CDR3 region has 13 residues. Trimming removed 3 bases at V and 4 bases at J, with 6 bases between. This chain's CDR3 is CASSFGRTGELFF. In DNA, the CDR3 is TGTGCCAGCAGTTTTGGACGCACCGGGGAGCTGTTTTTT.

V gene TRBV10-2 combines with J gene TRBJ1-5; the D is unclear. Trimming removed 8 bases from V and 6 bases from J, with 14 bases in between. In germline, CDR1 is WSHSY, CDR2 SAAADI. The CDR3 runs 13 residues. CDR3 nucleotide sequence: TGCGCCAGCTCCCGGGCCGGCCGTCAGCCCCAGCATTTT. This codes for CASSRAGRQPQHF.

The rearrangement joins TRBV6-5 to TRBJ2-7, with 7 bases matching TRBD2. Germline CDR1 MNHEY, CDR2 SVGAGI. V shed 7 bases, J shed 4 bases, and the junction held 10 bases outside the gene matches. There are 14 residues in the CDR3. The CDR3 sequence is CASKPGGVGYEQYF. The CDR3 bases are TGTGCCAGCAAACCGGGAGGAGTTGGGTACGAGCAGTACTTC.

This clonotype was observed many times. Here the CDR3 DNA reads TGTGCCAGCAGCAAACAGGGTGGGACTGAAGCTTTCTTT. This translates into CASSKQGGTEAFF. This sequence joins TRBV12-3 or TRBV12-4 and TRBJ1-1, with D tentatively TRBD1 (6 bases). The CDR3 loop spans 13 amino acids. Trimming left V 6 bases short and J 5 bases short, with 13 bases between.

The rearrangement uses TRBV29-1 and TRBJ1-1; unclear D gene. Germline V gene data show CDR1 as SQVTM and CDR2 as ANQGSEA. The CDR3 totals 12 residues. The V and J ends lost 7 bases and 7 bases respectively, with 16 bases between them. The CDR3 here is CSDFGPDVEAFF. DNA of the CDR3: TGCAGCGACTTTGGGCCGGATGTTGAAGCTTTCTTT. Complete variable domain (other parts from reference TRBV29-1 and TRBJ1-1): SAVISQKPSRDICQRGTSLTIQCQVDSQVTMMFWYRQQPGQSLTLIATANQGSEATYESGFVIDKFPISRPNLTFSTLTVSNMSPEDSSIYLCSDFGPDVEAFFGQGTRLTVV.

V is TRBV29-1 and J is TRBJ1-1; perhaps TRBD1 as D (5 bases). The V end was cut by 7 bases, the J end by 1 base, with 10 bases between. Germline values: CDR1 SQVTM, CDR2 ANQGSEA. The length of the CDR3 is 12 residues. The CDR3, as DNA: TGCAGCGCCCCTGGGACGAACACTGAAGCTTTCTTT. Its protein is CSAPGTNTEAFF.

The chain couples TRBV11-2 to TRBJ1-3; D is unresolved. Trimming stripped 3 bases from V and 3 bases from J, with 6 bases between. The CDR3 extends over 13 amino acids. Germline V gives CDR1 SGHAT, CDR2 FQNNGV. CDR3 region: CASSFPDGNTIYF. In DNA form, the CDR3 reads TGTGCCAGCAGCTTCCCGGATGGAAACACCATATATTTT.